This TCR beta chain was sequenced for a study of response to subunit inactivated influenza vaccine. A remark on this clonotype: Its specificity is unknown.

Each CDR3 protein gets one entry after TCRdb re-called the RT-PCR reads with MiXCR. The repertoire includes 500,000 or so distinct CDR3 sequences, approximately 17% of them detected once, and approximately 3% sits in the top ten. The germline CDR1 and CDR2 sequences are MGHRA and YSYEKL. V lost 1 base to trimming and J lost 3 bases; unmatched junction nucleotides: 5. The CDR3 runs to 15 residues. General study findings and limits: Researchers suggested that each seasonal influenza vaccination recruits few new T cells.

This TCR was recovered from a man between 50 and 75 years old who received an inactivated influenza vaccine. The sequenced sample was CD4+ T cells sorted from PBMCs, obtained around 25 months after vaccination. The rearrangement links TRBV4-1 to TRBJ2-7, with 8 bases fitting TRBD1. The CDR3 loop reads CASSQVDRANYEQYF. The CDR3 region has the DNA TGCGCCAGCAGCCAAGTGGACAGGGCCAACTACGAGCAGTACTTC.